These T cell receptor beta chains were read from a single sample in a study of cytomegalovirus exposure and HLA in healthy donors. Profiling relied on immunoSEQ multiplex PCR, and the TCRdb table lists in-frame clones only, not all of them. The repertoire holds around 130,000 clones, with around 83% as singletons. Sequencing was performed on PBMCs. Receptors were obtained from a man in his fifties in good health and CMV-seronegative. Each CDR3 is given with its conserved first and last residue. Each record gives: clone size, V gene, D gene, J gene, CDR3 protein, CDR3 DNA. A D gene is named only where the DNA matches it firmly. Clone size, where shown, is once, few, many, or a class for clones that have expanded.

>few|TRBV5-4|.|TRBJ2-1
CASSLSAGTYNEQFF
TGTGCCAGCAGCTTGAGTGCGGGTACCTACAATGAGCAGTTCTTC
>.|TRBV10-3|TRBD1|TRBJ1-1
CAISGVQGARTEAFF
TGTGCCATCAGTGGAGTTCAGGGGGCGCGTACTGAAGCTTTCTTT
>.|TRBV29-1|.|TRBJ1-1
CSVAGVGSDTEAFF
TGCAGCGTTGCAGGGGTAGGGTCGGACACTGAAGCTTTCTTT
>once|TRBV9|.|TRBJ2-7
CASSAGESYEQYF
TGTGCCAGCAGCGCAGGGGAATCCTACGAGCAGTACTTC
>.|TRBV2|TRBD1|TRBJ2-7
CASSHRGLYEQYF
TGTGCCAGCAGTCACAGGGGTCTCTACGAGCAGTACTTC
>.|TRBV19|TRBD1|TRBJ1-2
CASSPGQSYGYTF
TGTGCCAGTAGCCCGGGACAGAGCTATGGCTACACCTTC
>.|TRBV6-1|TRBD1|TRBJ2-7
CATRRDRSSYEQYF
TGTGCCACAAGACGGGACAGGAGCTCCTACGAGCAGTACTTC
>.|TRBV7-9|.|TRBJ1-2
CASSLVAGNYGYTF
TGTGCCAGCAGCTTAGTAGCGGGGAACTATGGCTACACCTTC
>once|TRBV4-1|TRBD2|TRBJ2-3
CASSQGPGASGGADTQYF
TGCGCCAGCAGCCAAGGCCCAGGAGCTAGCGGGGGGGCGGATACGCAGTATTTT
>.|TRBV5-1|.|TRBJ2-7
CASSLEPPYEQYF
TGCGCCAGCAGCTTGGAGCCTCCCTACGAGCAGTACTTC
>.|TRBV4-1|TRBD1|TRBJ1-4
CASSQDGTGSEKLFF
TGCGCCAGCAGCCAAGACGGGACAGGGAGTGAAAAACTGTTTTTT
>few|TRBV2|.|TRBJ1-6
CASSQGLRDNSPLHF
TGTGCCAGCAGTCAGGGGCTGCGGGATAATTCACCCCTCCACTTT
>.|TRBV9|TRBD1|TRBJ1-2
CASSGTGGHNTF
TGTGCCAGCAGCGGGACAGGGGGCCACAACACCTTC
>.|TRBV27|.|TRBJ1-5
CASSYRSLSNQPQHF
TGTGCCAGCAGTTACCGGAGTCTGAGCAATCAGCCCCAGCATTTT
>.|TRBV27|TRBD1|TRBJ1-5
CASSLGTGTQHF
TGTGCCAGCAGTTTGGGGACAGGGACCCAGCATTTT
>.|TRBV25-1|.|TRBJ2-3
CASRQLDTQYF
TGTGCCAGCAGGCAACTAGATACGCAGTATTTT
>.|TRBV18|TRBD2|TRBJ2-1
CASSPAWGGNEQFF
TGTGCCAGCTCACCAGCCTGGGGGGGGAATGAGCAGTTCTTC
>once|TRBV2|TRBD2|TRBJ2-3
CASLRQRGSTDTQYF
TGTGCCAGTTTACGGCAGCGGGGGAGCACAGATACGCAGTATTTT